Listed below are T cell receptor beta chains from one sample, sequenced in a study of OX40 agonist ivuxolimab in advanced cancers. TCRdb's copy holds only in-frame clones and misses some; the assay was immunoSEQ multiplex PCR. The sample includes about 73,000 clones, 85% to 90% of them seen just once. The specimen was CD4+ or CD8+ T cells sorted from blood, collected in a trial of the OX40 agonist ivuxolimab. These receptors originate from an adult with an advanced solid tumor such as melanoma, head and neck, liver or kidney cancer. The CDR3 runs from the conserved cysteine through the conserved F or W. Each record gives: V gene, D gene, J gene, CDR3 protein, CDR3 DNA. D genes are given only for firm matches.

TRBV6-4	-	TRBJ1-5	CASSEQSNQPQHF	TGTGCCAGCAGTGAACAGAGCAATCAGCCCCAGCATTTT
TRBV28	TRBD1	TRBJ2-7	CASLNQGASHYEQYF	TGTGCCAGCTTAAATCAGGGGGCAAGTCACTACGAGCAGTACTTC
TRBV5-1	-	TRBJ2-6	CASSLAMAGANVLTF	TGCGCCAGCAGCTTGGCCATGGCTGGGGCCAACGTCCTGACTTTC
TRBV19	-	TRBJ2-1	CASSIGSGVTYNEQFF	TGTGCCAGTAGTATCGGGTCAGGGGTAACCTACAATGAGCAGTTCTTC
TRBV6-4	-	TRBJ2-3	CASSVDMGTDTQYF	TGTGCCAGCAGTGTGGATATGGGCACAGATACGCAGTATTTT
TRBV10-3	TRBD2	TRBJ2-2	CAISGGLLANTGELFF	TGTGCCATCAGTGGGGGACTACTCGCGAACACCGGGGAGCTGTTTTTT
TRBV5-1	TRBD2	TRBJ2-5	CASSVGLAGLYETQYF	TGCGCCAGCAGCGTAGGACTAGCGGGCCTGTATGAGACCCAGTACTTC
TRBV28	-	TRBJ1-5	CASSPRTGYNQPQHF	TGTGCCAGCAGTCCCCGGACGGGATACAATCAGCCCCAGCATTTT
TRBV9	-	TRBJ2-1	CASSVHEQFF	TGTGCCAGCAGCGTCCATGAGCAGTTCTTC
TRBV6-5	-	TRBJ2-2	CASRIDENTGELFF	TGTGCCAGCAGAATAGATGAGAACACCGGGGAGCTGTTTTTT
TRBV11-3	-	TRBJ2-5	CASSQEVKAIKYF	TGTGCCAGCAGCCAGGAGGTAAAGGCTATAAAGTACTTC
TRBV5-4	-	TRBJ2-7	CASSRGSTYEQYF	TGTGCCAGCAGCCGGGGCAGTACCTACGAGCAGTACTTC
TRBV10-1	TRBD2	TRBJ2-7	CASSLDAGLAGEQYF	TGCGCCAGCAGCCTGGACGCCGGACTAGCGGGAGAGCAGTACTTC
TRBV5-1	TRBD2	TRBJ2-1	CASTPLGASGSPQFF	TGCGCCAGCACACCCTTGGGGGCTAGCGGGAGCCCGCAGTTCTTC
TRBV19	-	TRBJ1-1	CASLRQGRLGTEAFF	TGTGCCAGTTTGAGGCAGGGTAGATTGGGCACTGAAGCTTTCTTT
TRBV5-4	TRBD2	TRBJ2-3	CASSQKPGLAGADTQYF	TGTGCCAGCAGCCAAAAACCGGGACTAGCGGGAGCAGATACGCAGTATTTT
TRBV7-2	TRBD1	TRBJ1-5	CASSLVGTGRNQPQHF	TGTGCCAGCAGCTTAGTCGGGACAGGGCGGAATCAGCCCCAGCATTTT
TRBV25-1	-	TRBJ2-7	CASSDEFGHFIYEQYF	TGTGCCAGCAGTGACGAGTTTGGTCACTTCATCTACGAGCAGTACTTC
TRBV30	-	TRBJ2-7	CAWSVVGSEQYF	TGTGCCTGGAGTGTAGTGGGCTCCGAGCAGTACTTC
TRBV2	TRBD1	TRBJ2-7	CASSSQGVTYEQYF	TGTGCCAGCAGTTCGCAGGGGGTTACCTACGAGCAGTACTTC
TRBV27	-	TRBJ2-3	CASSPSTDTQYF	TGTGCCAGCAGTCCCAGCACAGATACGCAGTATTTT
TRBV2	-	TRBJ1-2	CASSREALGGYTF	TGTGCCAGCAGTCGGGAGGCCTTGGGAGGCTACACCTTC
TRBV6-6	TRBD2	TRBJ2-5	CASSYTSGKETQYF	TGTGCCAGCAGTTACACTAGCGGCAAAGAGACCCAGTACTTC